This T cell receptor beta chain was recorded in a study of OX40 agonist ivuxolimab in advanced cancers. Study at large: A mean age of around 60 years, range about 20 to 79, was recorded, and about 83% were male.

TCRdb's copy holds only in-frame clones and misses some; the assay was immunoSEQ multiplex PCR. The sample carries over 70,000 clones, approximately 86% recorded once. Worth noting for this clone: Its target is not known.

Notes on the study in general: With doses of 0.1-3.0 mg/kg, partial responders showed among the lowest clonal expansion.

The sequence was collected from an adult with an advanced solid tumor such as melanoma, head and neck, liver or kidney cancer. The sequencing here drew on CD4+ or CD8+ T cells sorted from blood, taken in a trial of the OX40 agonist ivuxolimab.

CDR3 residues: CSVVEGAGGDTQYF. The CDR3 DNA sequence: TGCAGCGTTGTTGAAGGGGCCGGGGGAGATACGCAGTATTTT. The gene calls are TRBV29-1 and TRBJ2-3, with a weak D call TRBD2 (6 bases). Trimming shortened V by 4 bases and J by 5 bases, and 16 bases separated the two germline ends. Germline loops: CDR1 SQVTM, CDR2 ANQGSEA. The CDR3 length is 14 residues.